This T cell receptor (beta chain) was found in a study of blood T cell repertoires in COVID-19. As for the study in general: Acute and convalescent COVID-19 specimens originated in the United States, Italy and Spain. In each case, the material was cDNA or gDNA derived from T cells, B-cell-depleted T cells, or PBMCs.

The V and J ends lost 1 base and 2 bases respectively, with 8 bases between them. The length of the CDR3 is 14 residues. CDR1 and CDR2 (germline): SNHLY, FYNNEI. Original handling: Reference gene primer amplification gave estimated nucleated cell counts. Profiling relied on immunoSEQ multiplex PCR, and the TCRdb table lists in-frame clones only, not all of them. The V and J calls and clone size come from that table; D and trimming were worked out from the DNA. The top ten hold 13% to 15% of the sample, which has over 35,000 clones, around four fifths seen once. The chain carries TRBV2 and TRBJ1-2, with a tentative D call TRBD1 (6 bases). The material sequenced was peripheral blood. The sequence was collected from a human donor in a cohort sampled during active COVID-19. CDR3 nucleotides: TGTGCCAGCAGTGAAGGGACAGTCAACTATGGCTACACCTTC. This sequence encodes CASSEGTVNYGYTF.